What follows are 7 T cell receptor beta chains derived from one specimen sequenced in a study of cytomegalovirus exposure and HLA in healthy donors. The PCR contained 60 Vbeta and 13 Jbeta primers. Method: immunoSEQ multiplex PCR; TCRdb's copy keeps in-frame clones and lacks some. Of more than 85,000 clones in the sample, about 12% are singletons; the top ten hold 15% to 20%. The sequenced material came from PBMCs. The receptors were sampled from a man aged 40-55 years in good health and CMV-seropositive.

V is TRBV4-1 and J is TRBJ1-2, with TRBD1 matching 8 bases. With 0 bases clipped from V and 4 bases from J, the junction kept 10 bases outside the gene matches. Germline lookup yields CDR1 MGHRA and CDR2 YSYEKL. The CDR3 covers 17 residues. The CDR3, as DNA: TGCGCCAGCAGCCAAGATCCTCGCGCAGGGGGCACCTATGGCTACACCTTC. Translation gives CASSQDPRAGGTYGYTF.

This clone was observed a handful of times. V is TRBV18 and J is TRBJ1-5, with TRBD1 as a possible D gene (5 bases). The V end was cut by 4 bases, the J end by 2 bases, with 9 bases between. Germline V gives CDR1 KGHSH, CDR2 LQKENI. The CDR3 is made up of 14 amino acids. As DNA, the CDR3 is TGTGCCAGCTCACGGGGGGAGCGCAATCAGCCCCAGCATTTT. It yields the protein CASSRGERNQPQHF.

CDR3 protein: CASSLGGLLVYEQFF. The CDR3 nucleotides are TGTGCCAGCAGCCTCGGGGGGTTGCTTGTCTATGAGCAGTTCTTC. V is TRBV11-2 and J is TRBJ2-1; 7 bases align to TRBD2. The CDR3 is 15 amino acids. Germline lookup yields CDR1 SGHAT and CDR2 FQNNGV. V was clipped by 5 bases and J by 8 bases; unmatched bases: 12.

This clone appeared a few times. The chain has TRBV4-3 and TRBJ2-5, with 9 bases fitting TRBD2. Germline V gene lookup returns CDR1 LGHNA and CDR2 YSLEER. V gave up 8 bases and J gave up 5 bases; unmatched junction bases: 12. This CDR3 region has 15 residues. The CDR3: CASGPSRGRGETQYF. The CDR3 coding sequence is TGCGCCAGCGGTCCTTCTCGCGGGAGGGGGGAGACCCAGTACTTC.

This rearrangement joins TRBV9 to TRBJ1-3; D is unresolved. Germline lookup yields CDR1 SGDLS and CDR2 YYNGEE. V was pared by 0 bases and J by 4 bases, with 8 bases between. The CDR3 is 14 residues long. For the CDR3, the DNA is TGTGCCAGCAGCGTAGAAGGGAGAGGAAACACCATATATTTT. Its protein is CASSVEGRGNTIYF.

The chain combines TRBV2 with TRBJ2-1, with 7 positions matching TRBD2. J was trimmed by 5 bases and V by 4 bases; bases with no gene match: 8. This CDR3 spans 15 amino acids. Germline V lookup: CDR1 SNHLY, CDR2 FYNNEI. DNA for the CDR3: TGTGCCAGCAGTGGGGTGGGAGGGCCACACAATGAGCAGTTCTTC. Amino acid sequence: CASSGVGGPHNEQFF.

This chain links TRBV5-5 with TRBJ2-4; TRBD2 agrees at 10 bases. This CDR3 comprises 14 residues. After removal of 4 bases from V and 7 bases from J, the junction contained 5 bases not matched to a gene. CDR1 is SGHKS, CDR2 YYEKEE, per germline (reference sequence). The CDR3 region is CASSGSGRGNIQYF. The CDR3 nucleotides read TGTGCCAGCAGCGGGAGCGGGAGGGGCAACATTCAGTACTTC.